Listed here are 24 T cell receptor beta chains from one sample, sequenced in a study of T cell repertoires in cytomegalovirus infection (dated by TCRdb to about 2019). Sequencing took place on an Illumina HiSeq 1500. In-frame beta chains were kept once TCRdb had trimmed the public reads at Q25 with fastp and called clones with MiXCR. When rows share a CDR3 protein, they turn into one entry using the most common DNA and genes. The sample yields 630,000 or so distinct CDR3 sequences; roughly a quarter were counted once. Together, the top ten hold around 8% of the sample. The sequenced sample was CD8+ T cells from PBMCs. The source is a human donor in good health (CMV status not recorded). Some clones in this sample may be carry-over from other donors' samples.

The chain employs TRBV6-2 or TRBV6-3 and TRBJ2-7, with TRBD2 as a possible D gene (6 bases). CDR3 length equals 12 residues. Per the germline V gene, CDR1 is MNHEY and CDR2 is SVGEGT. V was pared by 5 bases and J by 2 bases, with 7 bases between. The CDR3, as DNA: TGTGCCAGCAGTGCGGGGACCTACGAGCAGTACGTC. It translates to CASSAGTYEQYV.

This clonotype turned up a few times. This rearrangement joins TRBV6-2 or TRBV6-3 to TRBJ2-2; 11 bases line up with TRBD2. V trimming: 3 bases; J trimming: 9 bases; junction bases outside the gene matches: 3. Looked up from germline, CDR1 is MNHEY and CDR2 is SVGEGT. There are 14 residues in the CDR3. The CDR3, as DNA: TGTGCCAGCAGTTATAGCGGGGGGGCCCGGGAGCTGTTTTTT. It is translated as CASSYSGGARELFF.

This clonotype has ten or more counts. Here the CDR3 reads CASSESTSWERETQYF. In nucleotides, the CDR3 is TGTGCCAGCAGTGAAAGCACTAGCTGGGAGAGAGAGACCCAGTACTTC. This chain joins TRBV2 and TRBJ2-5; possible D gene TRBD2, 6 bases. Between the trimmed V and J ends, which lost 2 bases and 4 bases, there was a span of 17 bases. Germline CDR1 is SNHLY and CDR2 is FYNNEI. The CDR3 has 16 residues. The full variable domain, in which reference TRBV2 and TRBJ2-5 provide the parts outside the CDR3, is EPEVTQTPSHQVTQMGQEVILRCVPISNHLYFYWYRQILGQKVEFLVSFYNNEISEKSEIFDDQFSVERPDGSNFTLKIRSTKLEDSAMYFCASSESTSWERETQYFGPGTRLLVL.

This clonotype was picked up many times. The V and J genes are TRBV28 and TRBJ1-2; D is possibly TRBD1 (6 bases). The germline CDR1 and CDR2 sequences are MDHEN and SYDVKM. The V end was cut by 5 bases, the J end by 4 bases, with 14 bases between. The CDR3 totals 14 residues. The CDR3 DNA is TGTGCCAGCAGTCACCAGGGGCAGTTCTATGGCTACACCTTC. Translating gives CASSHQGQFYGYTF.

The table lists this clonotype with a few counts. The CDR3 is CASSLKASGEQFF. The DNA for the CDR3 is TGTGCCAGCAGTTTAAAGGCTAGCGGTGAGCAGTTCTTC. J is TRBJ2-1 and V is TRBV12-3 or TRBV12-4; TRBD2 matches at 7 bases. V shed 2 bases, J shed 9 bases, and the junction held 4 bases outside the gene matches. This CDR3 contains 13 residues.

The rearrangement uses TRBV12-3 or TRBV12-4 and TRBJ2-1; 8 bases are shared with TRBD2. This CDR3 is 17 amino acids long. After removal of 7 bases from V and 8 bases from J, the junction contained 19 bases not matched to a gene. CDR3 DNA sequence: TGTGCCAGCATCCCTTTCATCCGGGGGGGCCTTTTCTATGAGCAGTTCTTC. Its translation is CASIPFIRGGLFYEQFF.

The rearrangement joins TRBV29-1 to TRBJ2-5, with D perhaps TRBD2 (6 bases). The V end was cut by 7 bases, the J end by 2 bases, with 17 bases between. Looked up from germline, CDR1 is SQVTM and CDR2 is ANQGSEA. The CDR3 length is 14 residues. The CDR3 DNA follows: TGCAGCGCCTGGGGGGTAGCCTCTCAAGAGACCCAGTACTTC. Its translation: CSAWGVASQETQYF.

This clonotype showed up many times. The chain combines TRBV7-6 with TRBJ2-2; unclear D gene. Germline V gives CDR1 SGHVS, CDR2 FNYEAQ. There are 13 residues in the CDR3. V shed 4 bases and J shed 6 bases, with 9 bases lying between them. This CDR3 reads CASSYTEAGELFF. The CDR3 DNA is TGTGCCAGCAGCTACACAGAGGCCGGGGAGCTGTTTTTT.

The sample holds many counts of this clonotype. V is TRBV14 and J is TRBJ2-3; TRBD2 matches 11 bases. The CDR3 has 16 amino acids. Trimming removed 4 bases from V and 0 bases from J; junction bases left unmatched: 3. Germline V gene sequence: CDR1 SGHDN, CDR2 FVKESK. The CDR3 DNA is TGTGCCAGCAGCCTTACTAGCGGGGGCAGCACAGATACGCAGTATTTT. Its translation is CASSLTSGGSTDTQYF. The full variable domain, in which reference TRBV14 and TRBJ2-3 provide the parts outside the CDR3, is EAGVTQFPSHSVIEKGQTVTLRCDPISGHDNLYWYRRVMGKEIKFLLHFVKESKQDESGMPNNRFLAERTGGTYSTLKVQPAELEDSGVYFCASSLTSGGSTDTQYFGPGTRLTVL.

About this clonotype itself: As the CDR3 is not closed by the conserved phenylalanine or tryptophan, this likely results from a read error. The CDR3 loop reads CSVAGTGALSYNEQFS. The CDR3 DNA reads as TGCAGCGTTGCCGGGACAGGGGCCCTTTCCTACAATGAGCAGTTCTCC. The chain combines TRBV29-1 with TRBJ2-1; 10 bases align to TRBD1. V lost 4 bases and J lost 1; bases outside the gene matches: 7. Germline assignment: CDR1 SQVTM and CDR2 ANQGSEA. This CDR3 has 16 residues.

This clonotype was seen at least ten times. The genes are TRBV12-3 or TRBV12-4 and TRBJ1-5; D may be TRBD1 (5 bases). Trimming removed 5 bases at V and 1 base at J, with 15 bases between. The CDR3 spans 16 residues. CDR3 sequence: CASSPSRDGSNQPQHF. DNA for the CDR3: TGTGCCAGCAGTCCGTCCCGGGACGGAAGCAATCAGCCCCAGCATTTT.

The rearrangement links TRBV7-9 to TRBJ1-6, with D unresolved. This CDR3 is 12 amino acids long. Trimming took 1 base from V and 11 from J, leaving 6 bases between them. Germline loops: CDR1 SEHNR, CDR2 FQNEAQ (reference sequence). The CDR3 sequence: CASSLVAAPLHF. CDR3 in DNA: TGTGCCAGCAGCTTAGTAGCGGCACCCCTCCACTTT. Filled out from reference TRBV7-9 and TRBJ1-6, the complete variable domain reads DTGVSQNPRHKITKRGQNVTFRCDPISEHNRLYWYRQTLGQGPEFLTYFQNEAQLEKSRLLSDRFSAERPKGSFSTLEIQRTEQGDSAMYLCASSLVAAPLHFGNGTRLTVT.

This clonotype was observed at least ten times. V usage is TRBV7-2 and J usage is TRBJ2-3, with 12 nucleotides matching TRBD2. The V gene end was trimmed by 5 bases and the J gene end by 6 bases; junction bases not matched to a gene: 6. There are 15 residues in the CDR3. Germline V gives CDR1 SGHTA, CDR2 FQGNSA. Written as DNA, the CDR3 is TGTGCCAGCAGCCCCTCGGGACTAGCGGGCGATACGCAGTATTTT. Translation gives CASSPSGLAGDTQYF.

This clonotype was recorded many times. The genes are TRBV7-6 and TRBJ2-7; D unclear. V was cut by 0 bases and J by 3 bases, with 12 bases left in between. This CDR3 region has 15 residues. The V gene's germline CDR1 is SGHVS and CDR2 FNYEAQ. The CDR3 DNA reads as TGTGCCAGCAGCTTAGCGGGCCAGCCAAACTACGAGCAGTACGTC. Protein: CASSLAGQPNYEQYV.

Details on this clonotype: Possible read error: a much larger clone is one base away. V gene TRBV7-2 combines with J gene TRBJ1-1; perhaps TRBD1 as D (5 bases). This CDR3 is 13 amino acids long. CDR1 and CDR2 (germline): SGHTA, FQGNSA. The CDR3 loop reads CDSSRGGDPEAFF. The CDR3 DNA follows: TGTGACAGCAGCCGAGGAGGGGACCCTGAAGCTTTCTTT. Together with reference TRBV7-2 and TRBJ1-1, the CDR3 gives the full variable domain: GAGVSQSPSNKVTEKGKDVELRCDPISGHTALYWYRQSLGQGLEFLIYFQGNSAPDKSGLPSDRFSAERTGGSVSTLTIQRTQQEDSAVYLCDSSRGGDPEAFFGQGTRLTVV.

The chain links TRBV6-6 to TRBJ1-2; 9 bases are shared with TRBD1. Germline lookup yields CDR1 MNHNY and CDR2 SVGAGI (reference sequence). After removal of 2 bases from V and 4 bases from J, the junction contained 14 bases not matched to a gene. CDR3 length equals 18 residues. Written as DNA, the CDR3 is TGTGCCAGCAGTTACCCCGGGACAGGGCGCCCCTCATTCTATGGCTACACCTTC. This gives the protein CASSYPGTGRPSFYGYTF.

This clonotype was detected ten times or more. This CDR3 reads CASSLQGSYNEQFF. The CDR3 DNA sequence: TGTGCCAGCAGCTTGCAGGGATCCTACAATGAGCAGTTCTTC. The chain is built from TRBV7-8 and TRBJ2-1, with TRBD1 as a possible D gene (5 bases). From germline, CDR1 is SGHVS and CDR2 FQNEAQ. The CDR3 contains 14 residues. V was shortened by 3 bases and J by 1 base, with 7 bases between the two germline ends.

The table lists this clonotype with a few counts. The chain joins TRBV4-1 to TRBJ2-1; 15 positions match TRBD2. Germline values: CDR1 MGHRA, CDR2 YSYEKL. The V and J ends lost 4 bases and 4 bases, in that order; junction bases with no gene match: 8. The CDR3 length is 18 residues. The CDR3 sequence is CASSPGTSGGPRYNEQFF. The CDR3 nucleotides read TGCGCCAGCAGCCCCGGGACTAGCGGGGGGCCCAGATACAATGAGCAGTTCTTC.

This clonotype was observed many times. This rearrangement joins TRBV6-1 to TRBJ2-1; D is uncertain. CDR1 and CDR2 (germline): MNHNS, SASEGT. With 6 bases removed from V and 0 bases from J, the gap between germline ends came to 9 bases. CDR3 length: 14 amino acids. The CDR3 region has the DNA TGTGCCAGCAGCTGGCGGAGCTCCTACAATGAGCAGTTCTTC. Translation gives CASSWRSSYNEQFF.

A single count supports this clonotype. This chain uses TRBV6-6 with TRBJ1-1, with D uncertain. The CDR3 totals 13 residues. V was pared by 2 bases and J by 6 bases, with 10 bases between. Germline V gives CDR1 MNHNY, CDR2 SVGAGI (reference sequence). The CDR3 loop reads CASSYQTGSEAFF. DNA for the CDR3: TGTGCCAGCAGTTACCAGACGGGTTCTGAAGCTTTCTTT.

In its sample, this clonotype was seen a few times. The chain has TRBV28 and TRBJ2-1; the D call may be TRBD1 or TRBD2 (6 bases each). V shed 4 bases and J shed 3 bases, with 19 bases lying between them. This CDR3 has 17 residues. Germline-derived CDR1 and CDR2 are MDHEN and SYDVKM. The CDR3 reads CASSSRGLYVFYNEQFF. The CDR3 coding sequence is TGTGCCAGCAGTTCCAGGGGACTCTACGTTTTCTACAATGAGCAGTTCTTC. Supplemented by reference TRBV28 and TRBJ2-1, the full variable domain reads DVKVTQSSRYLVKRTGEKVFLECVQDMDHENMFWYRQDPGLGLRLIYFSYDVKMKEKGDIPEGYSVSREKKERFSLILESASTNQTSMYLCASSSRGLYVFYNEQFFGPGTRLTVL.

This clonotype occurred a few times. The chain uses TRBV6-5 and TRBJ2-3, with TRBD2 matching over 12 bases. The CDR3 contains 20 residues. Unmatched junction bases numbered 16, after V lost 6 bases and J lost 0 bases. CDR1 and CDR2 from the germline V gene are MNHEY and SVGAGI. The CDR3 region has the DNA TGTGCCAGCAGCTACGCCCCCGAACTAGCGGGGGGACTTAGCACAGATACGCAGTATTTT. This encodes CASSYAPELAGGLSTDTQYF.

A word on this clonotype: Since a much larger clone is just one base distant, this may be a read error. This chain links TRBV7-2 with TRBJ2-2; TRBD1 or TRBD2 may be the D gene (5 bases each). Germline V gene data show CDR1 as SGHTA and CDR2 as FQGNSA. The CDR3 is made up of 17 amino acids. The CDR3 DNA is TGTGTCAGCAGCTTAGCTGTGGGGGAGACGAGAACCGGGGAGCTGTTTTTT. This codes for CVSSLAVGETRTGELFF.

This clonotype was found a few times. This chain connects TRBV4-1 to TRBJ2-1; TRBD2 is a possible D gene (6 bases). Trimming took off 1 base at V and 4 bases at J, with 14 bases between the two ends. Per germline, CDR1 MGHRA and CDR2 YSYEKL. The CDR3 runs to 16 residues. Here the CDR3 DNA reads TGCGCCAGCAGCCAAGTTGGAGGGGTCACTTACAATGAGCAGTTCTTC. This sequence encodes CASSQVGGVTYNEQFF.